The clone carrying this T cell receptor (beta chain) has at least ten counts. Its antigen remains unidentified. This specimen comes from a study of regulatory T cells in long-lasting Graves disease. General study points: The number of shared public clonotypes was higher in persistent patients (approximately 3,000) than new patients (more than 850).

Construction of TCR beta libraries relied on iRepertoire HTBI primers and on Arm-PCR targeting CDR3 regions. TCRdb recomputed calls from the multiplex PCR reads with MiXCR, one row per CDR3 protein. The sample includes about 300,000 distinct CDR3 sequences, 20% to 25% of them seen just once. Time point indicated: persistent/refractory GD, antithyroid drugs over 5 years with positive TRAb. With RNA extracted from PBMCs as input, the TCR library was made. The authors drew patients from an endocrinology department in Xi'an, China. In germline, CDR1 is MNHNS, CDR2 SASEGT. The CDR3 has 18 amino acids. Deletions cut 7 bases from V and 3 bases from J, with 27 bases between.

The receptor's source is a female donor with Graves disease. The sequences come from peripheral blood mononuclear cells (PBMCs), collected when the disease was refractory, from a patient treated with antithyroid drugs. This chain connects TRBV6-1 to TRBJ1-2; D is possibly TRBD1 (5 bases). The CDR3: CASKPVIAGGNKYYGYTF. DNA for the CDR3: TGTGCCAGCAAACCAGTGATCGCCGGGGGTAATAAGTACTATGGCTACACCTTC.